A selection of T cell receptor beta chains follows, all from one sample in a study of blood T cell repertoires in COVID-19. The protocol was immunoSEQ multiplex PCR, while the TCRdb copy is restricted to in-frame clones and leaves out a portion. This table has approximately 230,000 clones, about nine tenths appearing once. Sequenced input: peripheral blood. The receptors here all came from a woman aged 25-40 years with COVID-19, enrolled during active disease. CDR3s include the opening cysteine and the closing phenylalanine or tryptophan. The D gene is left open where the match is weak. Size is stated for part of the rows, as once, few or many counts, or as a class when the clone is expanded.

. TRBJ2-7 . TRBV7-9 TGTGCCAGCAGCTGGAACCAGGCGTCCGAGCAGTACTTC CASSWNQASEQYF
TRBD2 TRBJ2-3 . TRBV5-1 TGCGCCAGCAGCGCGGGACTAGCGGAAAGCACAGATACGCAGTATTTT CASSAGLAESTDTQYF
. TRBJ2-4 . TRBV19 TGTGCCAGTAGTATAGCGGGAGCGTACATTCAGTACTTC CASSIAGAYIQYF
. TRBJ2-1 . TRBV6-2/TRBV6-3 TGTGCCAGCAGTAGTTTTGGGACATTCTACAATGAGCAGTTCTTC CASSSFGTFYNEQFF
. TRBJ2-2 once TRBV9 TGTGCCAGCAGCGTGAGACAGACCGGGGAGCTGTTTTTT CASSVRQTGELFF
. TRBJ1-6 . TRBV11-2 TGTGCCAGCAGCTTAGATCCCCGACATGGTTCACCCCTCCACTTT CASSLDPRHGSPLHF
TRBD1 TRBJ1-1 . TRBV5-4 TGTGCCAGCAGCTACGGACAGGCCCCTGAAGCTTTCTTT CASSYGQAPEAFF
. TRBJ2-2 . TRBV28 TGTGCCAGCAGTTACCCCGGGACTAAGGGGGCCGGGGAGCTGTTTTTT CASSYPGTKGAGELFF
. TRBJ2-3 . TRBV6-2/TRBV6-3 TGTGCCAGCAGTTACTACAGGGAGGGTCTGTATACGCAGTATTTT CASSYYREGLYTQYF
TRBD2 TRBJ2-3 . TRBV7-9 TGTGCCAGCAGCCCGGGGACTAGCGGGGGCTATGAGTATTTT CASSPGTSGGYEYF
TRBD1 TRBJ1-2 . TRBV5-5 TGTGCCAGCAGCGAACCCGGACAGGGGGCGGAGGGCTACACCTTC CASSEPGQGAEGYTF
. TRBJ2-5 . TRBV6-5 TGTGCCAGCAACACGGGGGACGGGGAGACCCAGTACTTC CASNTGDGETQYF
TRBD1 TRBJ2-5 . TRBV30 TGTGCCTGGAGTGCCCGGACAGGGTATGGGACCCAGTACTTC CAWSARTGYGTQYF
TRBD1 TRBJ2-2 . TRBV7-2 TGTGCCAGCAGCTTAGGACAGGGGGGCACCGGGGAGCTGTTTTTT CASSLGQGGTGELFF
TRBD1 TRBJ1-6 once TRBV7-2 TGTGCCAGCAGCCCCCCAGGGGGCGTTAATTCACCCCTCCACTTT CASSPPGGVNSPLHF
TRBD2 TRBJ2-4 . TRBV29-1 TGCAGCGTTGAAGATCGACAGCGGGGGGCCAAAAACATTCAGTACTTC CSVEDRQRGAKNIQYF
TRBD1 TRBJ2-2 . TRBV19 TGTGCCAGTAGTACCGGGACAGGGTGGACCGGGGAGCTGTTTTTT CASSTGTGWTGELFF
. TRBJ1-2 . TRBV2 TGTGCCAGCGGCGGCTATGGCTACACCTTC CASGGYGYTF
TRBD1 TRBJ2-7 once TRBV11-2 TGTGCCAGCAGCTTAGTACAGGGGGCCTACGAGCAGTACTTC CASSLVQGAYEQYF
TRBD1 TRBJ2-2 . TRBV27 TGTGCCAGCAGTTTACGAGGTTTTCAGGGGGCAGGCGGGGAGCTGTTTTTT CASSLRGFQGAGGELFF
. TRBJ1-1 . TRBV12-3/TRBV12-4 TGTGCCAGCAGCGCGGTGGACACTGAAGCTTTCTTT CASSAVDTEAFF
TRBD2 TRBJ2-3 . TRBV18 TGTGCCAGCTCACTCGGGGGGGGCACAGATACGCAGTATTTT CASSLGGGTDTQYF
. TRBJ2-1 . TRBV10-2 TGCGCCAGCGGAATAGCGGTACCCACCTACAATGAGCAGTTCTTC CASGIAVPTYNEQFF
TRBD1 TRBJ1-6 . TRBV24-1 TGTGCCACCCGGGACAGGGGAAATAATTCACCCCTCCACTTT CATRDRGNNSPLHF
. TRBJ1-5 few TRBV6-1 TGTGCCAGTAACAGGGAAGATCAGCCCCAGCATTTT CASNREDQPQHF
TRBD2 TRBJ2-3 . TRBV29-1 TGCAGCGTTGGGCTAACTAGCGGGGGATTCTCAGATACGCAGTATTTT CSVGLTSGGFSDTQYF
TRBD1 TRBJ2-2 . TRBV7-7 TGTGCCAGCCGGGAACAGGGGGGCACCGGGGAGCTGTTTTTT CASREQGGTGELFF
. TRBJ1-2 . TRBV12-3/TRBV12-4 TGTGCCAGCAGTTTGGCAGGGGTCGATGGCTACACCTTC CASSLAGVDGYTF